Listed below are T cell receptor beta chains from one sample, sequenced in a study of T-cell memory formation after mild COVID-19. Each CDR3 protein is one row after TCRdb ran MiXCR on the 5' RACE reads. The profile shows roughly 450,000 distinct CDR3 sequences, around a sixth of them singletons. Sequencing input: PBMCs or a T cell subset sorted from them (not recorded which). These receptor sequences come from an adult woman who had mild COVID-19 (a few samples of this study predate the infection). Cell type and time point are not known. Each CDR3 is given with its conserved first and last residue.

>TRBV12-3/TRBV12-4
CASSSGESQPQHF
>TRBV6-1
CASAFGQVQDNEQFF
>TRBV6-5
CASSYSDRGNQPQHF
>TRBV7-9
CASSSPNNEQYF
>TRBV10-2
CASSLSLAGGIDEQFF
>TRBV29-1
CSVGSAEYGYTF
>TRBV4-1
CASSQGETGHNQPQHF
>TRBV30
CAWTPGQNYGYTF
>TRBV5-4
CASSFSVTDDLHF
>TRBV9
CASTPGGSYGYTF
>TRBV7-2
CASSLPVSGFVNIQYF
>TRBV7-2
CASSLVPLAGGVDEQFF
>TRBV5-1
CASRRTDQNYEQYF
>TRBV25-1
CASSERGEWGQETQYF
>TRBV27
CASSLAGARTEAFF
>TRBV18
CASSPQAGASTDTQYF
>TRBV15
CATSYSQGEAYEQYF
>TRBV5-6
CASSFSNTEAFF
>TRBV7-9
CASSPPEGLGGTGELFF
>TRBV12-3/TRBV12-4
CASSFGGRALNEQFF
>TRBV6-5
CASSYSTSGGYEQYF
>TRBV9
CASSADFRGGYTF
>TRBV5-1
CASSLAQDYTGELFF
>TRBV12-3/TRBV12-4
CATTRVLAGGYNEQFF
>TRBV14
CASSQLGTGSYNEQFF
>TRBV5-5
CASSFSLQGYTEAFF
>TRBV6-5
CASSPPPGQADEQYF
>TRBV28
CASIALYSSGSQVQYF
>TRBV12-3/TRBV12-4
CASSLVAETQYF
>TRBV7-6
CASSLGTTTADTQYF
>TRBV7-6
CASSLEAGSETQYF